The 12 T cell receptor beta chains below all came from one sample that was sequenced in a study of cytomegalovirus exposure and HLA in healthy donors. PCR primers comprised 60 Vbeta and 13 Jbeta primers. Measured with immunoSEQ multiplex PCR; TCRdb has only the in-frame clones, and not every one. This table holds tens of thousands of clones, approximately 85% found once. Sequenced material: PBMCs. These receptors originate from a woman aged 18-30 years in good health and CMV-seropositive.

This chain links TRBV9 with TRBJ1-6; D remains ambiguous. The CDR3 has 17 residues. The germline V gene has CDR1 SGDLS and CDR2 YYNGEE. The V end was cut by 2 bases, the J end by 0 bases, with 12 bases between. CDR3 sequence (DNA): TGTGCCAGCAGCGTGGCCGCGGCGAGCTCCTATAATTCACCCCTCCACTTT. As protein: CASSVAAASSYNSPLHF. Full variable domain (rest looked up from reference TRBV9 and TRBJ1-6): DSGVTQTPKHLITATGQRVTLRCSPRSGDLSVYWYQQSLDQGLQFLIQYYNGEERAKGNILERFSAQQFPDLHSELNLSSLELGDSALYFCASSVAAASSYNSPLHFGNGTRLTVT.

V and J are TRBV5-1 and TRBJ2-3; 7 nucleotides agree with TRBD1. Germline V lookup: CDR1 SGHRS, CDR2 YFSETQ. V lost 5 bases, J lost 0 bases, and 6 bases stayed unmatched. The CDR3 runs to 15 residues. The CDR3 loop reads CASSVGQTSTDTQYF. CDR3 in DNA: TGCGCCAGCAGTGTGGGACAGACTAGCACAGATACGCAGTATTTT.

This rearrangement joins TRBV29-1 to TRBJ2-5; 11 bases fit TRBD2. The germline CDR1 and CDR2 sequences are SQVTM and ANQGSEA. The CDR3 runs 19 residues. J gave up 1 base and V 0 bases, and 13 bases lay outside the gene matches. The CDR3 here is CSVEDLALAGGNIQETQYF. For the CDR3, the DNA is TGCAGCGTTGAAGATCTCGCGCTAGCGGGGGGTAATATCCAAGAGACCCAGTACTTC.

The gene calls are TRBV7-9 and TRBJ1-1; no firm D call. The CDR3 spans 12 residues. Germline V lookup: CDR1 SEHNR, CDR2 FQNEAQ (reference sequence). Trimming removed 5 bases at V and 1 base at J, with 5 bases between. The CDR3 loop reads CASSPWNTEAFF. As DNA, the CDR3 is TGTGCCAGCAGCCCTTGGAACACTGAAGCTTTCTTT.

This rearrangement joins TRBV5-4 to TRBJ2-1; weak D call: TRBD2 (7 bases). Trimming took 1 base from V and 2 from J, leaving 10 bases between them. This CDR3 comprises 15 residues. Germline CDR1 is SGHNT and CDR2 is YYREEE (reference sequence). The CDR3 DNA follows: TGTGCCAGCAGCTTGTGGGGGGGCGCCTACAATGAGCAGTTCTTC. Amino acids: CASSLWGGAYNEQFF.

The chain uses TRBV6-1 and TRBJ1-5; TRBD1 aligns across 7 bases. The CDR3 consists of 17 residues. Germline CDR1 and CDR2: MNHNS and SASEGT. V was pared by 3 bases and J by 1 base, with 9 bases of the junction left unmatched. CDR3 bases: TGTGCCAGCAGTGACTTGTTGGTCAGGGGGAGCAATCAGCCCCAGCATTTT. It codes for CASSDLLVRGSNQPQHF.

The CDR3 is CAIGTSGTYEQYF. Written as DNA, the CDR3 is TGTGCCATCGGGACTAGCGGTACCTACGAGCAGTACTTC. The V call is TRBV10-3, the J call TRBJ2-7; 11 bases line up with TRBD2. The CDR3 is 13 residues long. Germline assignment: CDR1 ENHRY and CDR2 SYGVKD. V lost 8 bases to trimming and J lost 2 bases; unmatched junction nucleotides: 2.

The chain links TRBV15 to TRBJ2-7; D gene uncertain. With 5 bases removed from V and 6 bases from J, the gap between germline ends came to 14 bases. Germline V CDR1 and CDR2: LNHNV, YYDKDF (reference sequence). CDR3 length equals 13 residues. CDR3 sequence: CATSHPQRLEQYF. The CDR3 coding sequence is TGTGCCACCAGCCACCCCCAGAGGCTCGAGCAGTACTTC.

V and J are TRBV7-6 and TRBJ2-5, with 12 bases aligning to TRBD2. Germline values: CDR1 SGHVS, CDR2 FNYEAQ. V was pared by 4 bases and J by 4 bases, with 1 base of the junction left unmatched. The CDR3 runs to 14 residues. The CDR3 DNA reads as TGTGCCAGCAGCTCTAGCGGGGGGGGAGAGACCCAGTACTTC. Encoded protein: CASSSSGGGETQYF. The complete variable domain, with remaining parts taken from reference TRBV7-6 and TRBJ2-5, reads GAGVSQSPRYKVTKRGQDVALRCDPISGHVSLYWYRQALGQGPEFLTYFNYEAQQDKSGLPNDRFSAERPEGSISTLTIQRTEQRDSAMYRCASSSSGGGETQYFGPGTRLLVL.

This clone was found a few times. The CDR3 nucleotides read TGTGCCAGCGGGACCGGGACAGGGACCGAAAAACTGTTTTTT. Translated, it gives CASGTGTGTEKLFF. V usage is TRBV6-1 and J usage is TRBJ1-4; 9 bases map to TRBD1. The CDR3 has 14 amino acids. From germline, CDR1 is MNHNS and CDR2 SASEGT. Trimming at V came to 8 bases and at J to 8 bases, leaving 9 bases not matched to a gene.

A few counts support this clone. This chain joins TRBV11-2 and TRBJ2-2; 11 bases agree with TRBD2. The junction had 7 bases not matched to a gene; V was cut back by 4 bases and J by 6 bases. The V gene's germline CDR1 is SGHAT and CDR2 FQNNGV. The CDR3 length is 16 residues. The CDR3 loop is CASSSPIAGGPGELFF. The CDR3 bases are TGTGCCAGCAGCTCGCCGATAGCGGGGGGGCCCGGGGAGCTGTTTTTT.

The V and J genes are TRBV6-1 and TRBJ2-3; 7 bases map to TRBD1. The trim removed 10 bases at V and 4 bases at J, leaving 11 bases unmatched. Germline assignment: CDR1 MNHNS and CDR2 SASEGT. The CDR3 covers 14 residues. CDR3 sequence: CATRKGAEADTQYF. The CDR3 nucleotides are TGTGCCACCAGGAAGGGGGCAGAGGCAGATACGCAGTATTTT.